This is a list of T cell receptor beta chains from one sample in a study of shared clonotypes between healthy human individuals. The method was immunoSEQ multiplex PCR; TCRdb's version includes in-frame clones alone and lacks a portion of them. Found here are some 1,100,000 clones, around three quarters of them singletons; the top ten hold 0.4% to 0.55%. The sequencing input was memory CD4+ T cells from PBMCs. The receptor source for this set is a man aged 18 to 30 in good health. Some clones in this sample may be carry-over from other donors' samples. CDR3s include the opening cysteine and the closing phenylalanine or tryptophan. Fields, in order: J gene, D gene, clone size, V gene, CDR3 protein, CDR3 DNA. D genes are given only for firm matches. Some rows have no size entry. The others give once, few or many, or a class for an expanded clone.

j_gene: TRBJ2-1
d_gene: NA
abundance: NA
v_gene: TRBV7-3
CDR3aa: CASSLQGGTHNEQFF
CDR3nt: TGTGCCAGCAGCCTCCAGGGGGGCACTCACAATGAGCAGTTCTTC

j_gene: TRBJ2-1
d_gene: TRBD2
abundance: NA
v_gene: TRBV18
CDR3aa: CASSPGTSGYNEQFF
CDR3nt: TGTGCCAGCTCACCGGGGACTAGCGGATACAATGAGCAGTTCTTC

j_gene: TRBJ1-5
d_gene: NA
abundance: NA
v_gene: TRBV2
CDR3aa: CASSQSYSNQPQHF
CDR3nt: TGTGCCAGCAGTCAGAGCTATAGCAATCAGCCCCAGCATTTT

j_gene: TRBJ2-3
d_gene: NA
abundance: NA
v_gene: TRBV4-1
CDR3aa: CASSQDSASVSTDTQYF
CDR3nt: TGCGCCAGCAGCCAAGACTCTGCTAGCGTTAGCACAGATACGCAGTATTTT

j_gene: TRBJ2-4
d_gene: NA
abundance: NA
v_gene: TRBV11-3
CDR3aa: CASSSRGGDIQYF
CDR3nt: TGTGCCAGCAGCTCCAGGGGGGGAGACATTCAGTACTTC

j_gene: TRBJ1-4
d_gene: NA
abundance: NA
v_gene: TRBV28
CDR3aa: CAGGGYADEKLFF
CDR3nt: TGTGCCGGGGGCGGGTACGCCGACGAAAAACTGTTTTTT

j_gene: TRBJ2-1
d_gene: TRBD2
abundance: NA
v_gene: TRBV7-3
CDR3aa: CASSLSGGSYNEQFF
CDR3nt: TGTGCCAGCAGCTTATCGGGAGGATCCTACAATGAGCAGTTCTTC

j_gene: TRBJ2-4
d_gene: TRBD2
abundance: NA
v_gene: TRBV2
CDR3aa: CASSELAGGPGSKNIQYF
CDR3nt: TGTGCCAGCAGTGAATTAGCGGGAGGGCCCGGGAGCAAAAACATTCAGTACTTC

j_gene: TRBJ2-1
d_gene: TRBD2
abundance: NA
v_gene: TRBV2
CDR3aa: CASNLAGGPREQFF
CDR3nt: TGTGCCAGCAATCTAGCGGGAGGACCGCGGGAGCAGTTCTTC

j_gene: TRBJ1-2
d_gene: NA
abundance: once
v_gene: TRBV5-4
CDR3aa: CASSLEPVGGYGYTF
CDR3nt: TGTGCCAGCAGCTTGGAACCAGTGGGCGGATATGGCTACACCTTC